These 24 T cell receptor beta chains were sequenced from one sample in a study of CD8 T cells in Susac syndrome. Random hexamers served to reverse transcribe roughly 0.45 to 1 ug RNA. TCRdb reprocessed the immunoSEQ multiplex PCR reads with MiXCR, giving one entry per CDR3 protein. This sample has more than 130,000 distinct CDR3 sequences, with over 85% found just once. Source material: CD8+ T cells from PBMCs. The source of these receptors is a human donor in good health.

The chain employs TRBV29-1 and TRBJ1-1; D is perhaps TRBD1 (5 bases). The CDR3 is made up of 10 amino acids. The germline gives CDR1 SQVTM, CDR2 ANQGSEA. V was shortened by 6 bases and J by 7 bases, with 9 bases between the two germline ends. CDR3 sequence: CSVNRNEAFF. CDR3 in DNA: TGCAGCGTAAACAGGAATGAAGCTTTCTTT.

This chain joins TRBV14 and TRBJ2-1; 8 bases fit TRBD2. The V segment lost 4 bases and the J segment 1 base; nucleotides outside the gene matches: 6. Germline V lookup: CDR1 SGHDN, CDR2 FVKESK. The CDR3 is made up of 16 amino acids. Here the CDR3 reads CASSRTGTRSYNEQFF. The CDR3 DNA reads as TGTGCCAGCAGCCGAACCGGGACTAGGTCCTACAATGAGCAGTTCTTC. Full variable domain (rest looked up from reference TRBV14 and TRBJ2-1): EAGVTQFPSHSVIEKGQTVTLRCDPISGHDNLYWYRRVMGKEIKFLLHFVKESKQDESGMPNNRFLAERTGGTYSTLKVQPAELEDSGVYFCASSRTGTRSYNEQFFGPGTRLTVL.

The gene calls are TRBV4-2 and TRBJ1-1; 7 nucleotides line up with TRBD1. V was pared by 4 bases and J by 2 bases, with 7 bases of the junction left unmatched. Germline values: CDR1 LGHNA, CDR2 YNFKEQ. The CDR3 totals 15 residues. Here the CDR3 DNA reads TGTGCCAGCAGCCTGTGGGGACAGATAAACACTGAAGCTTTCTTT. Protein product: CASSLWGQINTEAFF.

The genes are TRBV7-8 and TRBJ2-7, with TRBD1 identical over 7 bases. V lost 5 bases and J lost 2; bases outside the gene matches: 6. Germline V lookup: CDR1 SGHVS, CDR2 FQNEAQ. The CDR3 has 14 residues. CDR3 residues: CASSAWDRPYEQYF. CDR3 DNA sequence: TGTGCCAGCAGCGCCTGGGACAGACCCTACGAGCAGTACTTC.

This rearrangement joins TRBV27 to TRBJ2-1; no definite D call. V was pared by 8 bases and J by 8 bases, with 13 bases between. The CDR3 is 12 amino acids. Germline V CDR1 and CDR2: MNHEY, SMNVEV (reference sequence). This CDR3 reads CASLSPADEQFF. The DNA for the CDR3 is TGTGCCAGCTTGAGTCCTGCGGATGAGCAGTTCTTC.

The rearrangement joins TRBV29-1 to TRBJ1-2, with D possibly being TRBD1 (6 bases). From germline, CDR1 is SQVTM and CDR2 ANQGSEA. There are 12 residues in the CDR3. V was clipped by 5 bases and J by 4 bases, with 11 bases between them. CDR3 DNA sequence: TGCAGCGTTTACAGGGTCATCTATGGCTACACCTTC. It is translated as CSVYRVIYGYTF.

This chain uses TRBV20-1 with TRBJ2-7, with 8 bases aligning to TRBD1. V was clipped by 3 bases and J by 0 bases; unmatched bases: 7. Germline-derived CDR1 and CDR2 are DFQATT and SNEGSKA (reference sequence). The length of the CDR3 is 15 residues. The CDR3: CSASKQGVASYEQYF. CDR3 nucleotides: TGCAGTGCTAGTAAACAGGGGGTGGCCTCCTACGAGCAGTACTTC.

The V and J genes are TRBV28 and TRBJ2-1, with D unresolved. CDR1 and CDR2 (germline): MDHEN, SYDVKM. This CDR3 region has 13 residues. Trimming took 1 base from V and 7 from J, leaving 8 bases between them. CDR3 bases: TGTGCCAGCAGTTTATCCCCTCTTAATGAGCAGTTCTTC. Amino acid sequence: CASSLSPLNEQFF.

V gene TRBV6-5 combines with J gene TRBJ2-2; D remains unclear. Per the germline V gene, CDR1 is MNHEY and CDR2 is SVGAGI. V shed 6 bases and J shed 2 bases, with 4 bases lying between them. The CDR3 is 12 residues long. CDR3 protein: CASRPNTGELFF. CDR3 in DNA: TGTGCCAGCAGGCCCAACACCGGGGAGCTGTTTTTT.

This chain uses TRBV10-3 with TRBJ2-1; D remains unclear. The V and J ends lost 2 bases and 4 bases respectively, with 6 bases between them. CDR3 length: 13 amino acids. Germline loops: CDR1 ENHRY, CDR2 SYGVKD. The CDR3 nucleotides are TGTGCCATCAGTGAGACACCGTACAATGAGCAGTTCTTC. Encoded protein: CAISETPYNEQFF.

The chain is built from TRBV7-3 and TRBJ2-5; no clear D. There are 12 residues in the CDR3. Germline CDR1 reads SGHTA; CDR2 reads FQGTGA. Trimming shortened V by 2 bases and J by 4 bases, and 5 bases separated the two germline ends. The CDR3 sequence: CASSLLAETQYF. The CDR3 DNA sequence: TGTGCCAGCAGCTTATTGGCAGAGACCCAGTACTTC.

The rearrangement uses TRBV7-9 and TRBJ2-5; D perhaps matches TRBD2 (5 bases). The ends were cut back, 1 base at V and 7 bases at J, with 22 bases in the middle. This CDR3 has 17 amino acids. The germline V gene encodes CDR1 SEHNR and CDR2 FQNEAQ (reference sequence). The CDR3 nucleotides are TGTGCCAGCAGCTTAGTGGATGGGGAAGCTGAAGGAGGGACCCAGTACTTC. Its protein is CASSLVDGEAEGGTQYF.

The rearrangement links TRBV9 to TRBJ2-1; 7 bases map to TRBD2. This CDR3 contains 16 residues. The J segment lost 2 bases and the V segment lost 0 bases, leaving 5 bases of the junction unmatched. CDR1 SGDLS and CDR2 YYNGEE come from the germline V gene. As DNA, the CDR3 is TGTGCCAGCAGCGTAGGCGGCGGGAGTCCCTACAATGAGCAGTTCTTC. Protein sequence: CASSVGGGSPYNEQFF.

The chain joins TRBV6-5 to TRBJ2-2; D is perhaps TRBD2 (5 bases). This CDR3 contains 11 residues. Per the germline V gene, CDR1 is MNHEY and CDR2 is SVGAGI. The germline V and J ends were trimmed by 9 bases and 7 bases, with 9 bases remaining between them. The CDR3 loop is CASHRDGELFF. As DNA, the CDR3 is TGTGCCAGTCACCGGGACGGGGAGCTGTTTTTT.

The gene calls are TRBV29-1 and TRBJ2-1; D possibly corresponds to TRBD2 (5 bases). The CDR3 covers 12 residues. V was clipped by 5 bases and J by 0 bases, with 5 bases between them. Germline CDR1 is SQVTM and CDR2 is ANQGSEA. For the CDR3, the DNA is TGCAGCGTTACTAGCTCCTACAATGAGCAGTTCTTC. Translation gives CSVTSSYNEQFF.

The J gene is TRBJ2-1, the V gene TRBV30; unclear D gene. Germline-derived CDR1 and CDR2 are GTSNPN and SVGIG (reference sequence). The length of the CDR3 is 10 residues. Trimming took 2 bases from V and 7 from J, leaving 3 bases between them. The CDR3, as DNA: TGTGCCTGGAGTTCAAATGAGCAGTTCTTC. Translation: CAWSSNEQFF. Full variable domain (rest looked up from reference TRBV30 and TRBJ2-1): SQTIHQWPATLVQPVGSPLSLECTVEGTSNPNLYWYRQAAGRGLQLLFYSVGIGQISSEVPQNLSASRPQDRQFILSSKKLLLSDSGFYLCAWSSNEQFFGPGTRLTVL.

This sequence joins TRBV5-4 and TRBJ2-7; TRBD1 or TRBD2 may be the D gene (5 bases each). V lost 2 bases and J lost 5, with 11 bases in between. This CDR3 contains 13 residues. CDR1 and CDR2 (germline): SGHNT, YYREEE (reference sequence). CDR3 sequence (DNA): TGTGCCAGCAGCTTTGAGGGGACGAACGAGCAGTACTTC. This sequence encodes CASSFEGTNEQYF. Complete variable domain (other parts from reference TRBV5-4 and TRBJ2-7): ETGVTQSPTHLIKTRGQQVTLRCSSQSGHNTVSWYQQALGQGPQFIFQYYREEENGRGNFPPRFSGLQFPNYSSELNVNALELDDSALYLCASSFEGTNEQYFGPGTRLTVT.

Here the CDR3 reads CASSWGAGVGGELFF. CDR3 nucleotides: TGTGCCAGCAGTTGGGGAGCGGGAGTAGGCGGGGAGCTGTTTTTT. This sequence joins TRBV27 and TRBJ2-2; 8 bases align to TRBD2. The trim removed 4 bases at V and 7 bases at J, leaving 8 bases unmatched. The CDR3 covers 15 residues. Germline-derived CDR1 and CDR2 are MNHEY and SMNVEV (reference sequence).

The rearrangement joins TRBV7-8 to TRBJ2-7; perhaps TRBD2 as D (5 bases). CDR3 length equals 14 residues. CDR1 and CDR2 (germline): SGHVS, FQNEAQ. Trimming left V 3 bases short and J 0 bases short, with 9 bases between. The CDR3 sequence: CASSFPGSSYEQYF. DNA of the CDR3: TGTGCCAGCAGCTTTCCGGGAAGCTCCTACGAGCAGTACTTC.

The chain employs TRBV19 and TRBJ2-1; maybe TRBD1 (5 bases). The CDR3 spans 12 residues. Trimming stripped 1 base from V and 7 bases from J, with 5 bases between. Germline CDR1 is LNHDA and CDR2 is SQIVND (reference sequence). The CDR3 is CASSIAGNEQFF. CDR3 DNA: TGTGCCAGTAGTATAGCAGGGAATGAGCAGTTCTTC.

The rearrangement links TRBV13 to TRBJ2-5; TRBD2 agrees at 11 bases. The CDR3 covers 17 residues. The V gene's germline CDR1 is PRHDT and CDR2 FYEKMQ (reference sequence). V was clipped by 4 bases and J by 0 bases; unmatched bases: 7. For the CDR3, the DNA is TGTGCCAGCAGCTCTGGACTAGCGGGCCTCCACCAAGAGACCCAGTACTTC. This gives the protein CASSSGLAGLHQETQYF.

The chain carries TRBV4-3 and TRBJ1-2, with D uncertain. Germline CDR1 LGHNA, CDR2 YSLEER. Trimming took off 1 base at V and 4 bases at J, with 4 bases between the two ends. This CDR3 contains 12 residues. The CDR3 sequence: CASSQAGYGYTF. The CDR3 DNA reads as TGCGCCAGCAGCCAAGCCGGCTATGGCTACACCTTC.

The genes are TRBV27 and TRBJ2-7; the match to TRBD2 covers 8 bases. Germline values: CDR1 MNHEY, CDR2 SMNVEV (reference sequence). This CDR3 is built from 14 residues. V shed 4 bases, J shed 5 bases, and the junction held 7 bases outside the gene matches. DNA of the CDR3: TGTGCCAGCAGTTGGGCGGGAGGTTACGACGAGCAGTACTTC. It encodes CASSWAGGYDEQYF.

This rearrangement joins TRBV29-1 to TRBJ2-1; TRBD2 matches at 7 bases. CDR3 size: 18 residues. V lost 1 base, J lost 7 bases, and 19 bases stayed unmatched. In germline, CDR1 is SQVTM, CDR2 ANQGSEA. CDR3: CSVEGGLGWEGARNEQFF. As DNA, the CDR3 is TGCAGCGTTGAAGGGGGCCTAGGTTGGGAGGGAGCGCGGAATGAGCAGTTCTTC.